Each of the 5 T cell receptor beta chains below was sequenced from the same sample in a study of T cell responses to AZD1222 COVID-19 vaccine. Produced via immunoSEQ multiplex PCR; TCRdb's table is partial and in-frame only. The table has about 140,000 clones, about 90% seen once; the top ten hold approximately 5.9%. Sequencing used peripheral blood, obtained 28 days after the second AZD1222 dose. All receptors come from an adult who received the AZD1222 COVID-19 vaccine.

The chain recombines TRBV19 with TRBJ1-4; D gene unclear. There are 16 residues in the CDR3. CDR1 and CDR2 (germline): LNHDA, SQIVND (reference sequence). Trimming removed 7 bases at V and 0 bases at J, with 15 bases between. Written as DNA, the CDR3 is TGTGCCAGTAACGGGTTTGGCCCCGCAACTAATGAAAAACTGTTTTTT. Encoded protein: CASNGFGPATNEKLFF.

This clone was picked up one time. The genes are TRBV7-2 and TRBJ1-5, with D hard to call. In germline, CDR1 is SGHTA, CDR2 FQGNSA. The CDR3 has 15 amino acids. The germline V and J ends were trimmed by 1 base and 6 bases, with 13 bases remaining between them. This chain's CDR3 is CASSLGLSLGQPQHF. CDR3 bases: TGTGCCAGCAGCTTAGGTTTATCACTGGGTCAGCCCCAGCATTTT. The complete variable domain, with remaining parts taken from reference TRBV7-2 and TRBJ1-5, reads GAGVSQSPSNKVTEKGKDVELRCDPISGHTALYWYRQSLGQGLEFLIYFQGNSAPDKSGLPSDRFSAERTGGSVSTLTIQRTQQEDSAVYLCASSLGLSLGQPQHFGDGTRLSIL.

The gene calls are TRBV6-5 and TRBJ1-5; 7 nucleotides match TRBD1. The CDR3 has 15 residues. The junction had 12 bases not matched to a gene; V was cut back by 8 bases and J by 5 bases. Germline CDR1 MNHEY, CDR2 SVGAGI. This chain's CDR3 is CASAHGRDSYQPQHF. DNA for the CDR3: TGTGCCAGCGCCCATGGCCGGGACAGCTATCAGCCCCAGCATTTT.

The chain carries TRBV3-1 (or the pseudogene TRBV3-2) and TRBJ2-3; 13 bases are a match to TRBD2. Germline V CDR1 and CDR2: LGHDT, YNNKEL (reference sequence). There are 16 residues in the CDR3. Losses at the gene ends were 2 bases for V and 6 bases for J; bases not matched to a gene: 5. CDR3 loop: CASSQNPGLAGDTQYF. The CDR3 DNA reads TGTGCCAGCAGCCAAAATCCGGGACTAGCGGGGGATACGCAGTATTTT.

In its sample, this clone was seen once. The chain employs TRBV6-5 and TRBJ1-5, with D perhaps TRBD1 (5 bases). Germline V lookup: CDR1 MNHEY, CDR2 SVGAGI. The CDR3 is 14 amino acids. V was pared by 0 bases and J by 5 bases, with 8 bases between. This chain's CDR3 is CASSYSLGDQPQHF. The CDR3 DNA follows: TGTGCCAGCAGTTACTCTCTGGGGGATCAGCCCCAGCATTTT.